This T cell receptor beta chain came from a study of blood T cell repertoires in COVID-19. Repertoires were generated with immunoSEQ multiplex PCR, while TCRdb's copy carries only in-frame clones and drops some. The table includes tens of thousands of clones, about 87% detected once. The CDR3 loop spans 15 amino acids. Germline assignment: CDR1 LGHDT and CDR2 YNNKEL (reference sequence). With 4 bases removed from V and 0 bases from J, the gap between germline ends came to 13 bases. What was sequenced was peripheral blood. The TCR was taken from a human donor with active COVID-19. The donor label of this sample is uncertain. The rearrangement joins TRBV3-1 (or the pseudogene TRBV3-2) to TRBJ2-7; maybe TRBD2 (5 bases). Here the CDR3 reads CASSLSGASSYEQYF. Written as DNA, the CDR3 is TGTGCCAGCAGCCTAAGCGGAGCTAGCTCCTACGAGCAGTACTTC.